The rows below give T cell receptor beta chains drawn from one sample of a study of beta chain features in type 1 diabetes. Using immunoSEQ multiplex PCR, the repertoire was profiled, and TCRdb retains in-frame clones only, with some absent. The sample lists hundreds of thousands of clones, 10% to 15% occurring once. The sample taken for sequencing was naive CD4+ T cells from blood. The receptors were sampled from a man between 18 and 35 years old with type 1 diabetes. CDR3s include the opening cysteine and the closing phenylalanine or tryptophan. The order of the fields is clone size, D gene, J gene, V gene, CDR3 DNA, CDR3 protein. D genes are given only for firm matches. A clone size is listed for some rows: how often the clone was seen (once, few, many), or a class if it is expanded.

>few|TRBD1|TRBJ2-2|TRBV9
TGTGCCAGCAGCGCGTCCCGGGACAGGGCGAACACCGGGGAGCTGTTTTTT
CASSASRDRANTGELFF
>-|TRBD2|TRBJ2-3|TRBV19
TGTGCCAGTAGTATCTCCGGCGGGGGGGCCATGGATACGCAGTATTTT
CASSISGGGAMDTQYF
>few|TRBD1|TRBJ1-1|TRBV7-9
TGTGCCAGCAGCTTTTCGGGGACAGGGGCCACTGAAGCTTTCTTT
CASSFSGTGATEAFF
>-|-|TRBJ1-2|TRBV15
TGTGCCACCAGCTGGGAGGGAATCTATGGCTACACCTTC
CATSWEGIYGYTF
>few|-|TRBJ2-7|TRBV2
TGTGCCAGCAGGTACGGGATCCCCTACGAGCAGTACTTC
CASRYGIPYEQYF
>-|-|TRBJ1-1|TRBV30
TGTGCCAAACAGGGAGGGGGCACTGAAGCTTTCTTT
CAKQGGGTEAFF
>-|-|TRBJ1-5|TRBV6-5
TGTGCCAGCAGTTACTCGAGCGGGGGGCCATGGCAGCCCCAGCATTTT
CASSYSSGGPWQPQHF
>-|TRBD1|TRBJ1-1|TRBV18
TGTGCCAGCTCACCAATCAGGGGGGCTGAAGCTTTCTTT
CASSPIRGAEAFF
>-|TRBD2|TRBJ2-1|TRBV9
TGTGCCAGCAGCCCCCAGCCAAGCGGGGGGTTCTCCTACAATGAGCAGTTCTTC
CASSPQPSGGFSYNEQFF
>-|-|TRBJ2-6|TRBV28
TGTGCCAGCAGTTCCGGCTCTGGGGCCAACGTCCTGACTTTC
CASSSGSGANVLTF
>-|-|TRBJ1-5|TRBV28
TGTGCCAGCAGATCGGGTAGATCGTTACCGAGTAGCAATCAGCCCCAGCATTTT
CASRSGRSLPSSNQPQHF
>-|-|TRBJ1-2|TRBV28
TGTGCCACCAAGTTAGGCACTAACTATGGCTACACCTTC
CATKLGTNYGYTF
>few|TRBD1|TRBJ1-2|TRBV2
TGTGCCAGCAGTTTAGACAGGGGTGGCTACACCTTC
CASSLDRGGYTF
>few|TRBD1|TRBJ2-3|TRBV10-3
TGTGCCATCAGTTGGGGACAGGGCACAGATACGCAGTATTTT
CAISWGQGTDTQYF
>few|-|TRBJ2-3|TRBV28
TGTGCCAGCAGTTTAGGAGGGCCCTTCACAGATACGCAGTATTTT
CASSLGGPFTDTQYF
>few|TRBD2|TRBJ2-2|TRBV7-3
TGTGCCAGCAGCTCCCCGGGAGGGACAAGTCGGGAGCTGTTTTTT
CASSSPGGTSRELFF
>-|TRBD1|TRBJ1-5|TRBV30
TGTGCCTGGAGCCAGGGACAGGGAGACCAGCCCCAGCATTTT
CAWSQGQGDQPQHF
>-|-|TRBJ1-6|TRBV27
TGTGCCAGCAGGCCGGAAGTTGAGACGTCACCCCTCCACTTT
CASRPEVETSPLHF
>-|-|TRBJ1-6|TRBV5-4
TGTGCCAGCAGCTTGGATGGAGGAAATTCACCCCTCCACTTT
CASSLDGGNSPLHF
>-|-|TRBJ2-1|TRBV5-6
TGTGCCAGCAGCTTGGCCCTAGCAGAACCCTACAATGAGCAGCTCTTC
CASSLALAEPYNEQLF
>-|TRBD1|TRBJ2-1|TRBV2
TGTGCCAGCAGTACAGGGGGCTCCTACAATGAGCAGTTCTTC
CASSTGGSYNEQFF
>-|-|TRBJ2-5|TRBV9
TGTGCCAACAGCGTAGAGGGTCAGGGGGAGACCCAGTACTTC
CANSVEGQGETQYF
>-|-|TRBJ2-3|TRBV11-3
TGTGCCAGCAGCTTGGGCTCAGGGTCGACAGATACGCAGTATTTT
CASSLGSGSTDTQYF
>few|TRBD1|TRBJ1-5|TRBV6-5
TGTGCCAGCAGTTCCTTAGGGACAGGGAATCAGCCCCAGCATTTT
CASSSLGTGNQPQHF
>-|-|TRBJ1-1|TRBV5-1
TGCGCCAGCAACTTGGGGGCCGGGGACACTGAAGCTTTCTTT
CASNLGAGDTEAFF
>few|-|TRBJ2-7|TRBV28
TGTGCCAGCAGTACAGACGGGCTTTTCGGGGAGCAGTACTTC
CASSTDGLFGEQYF
>-|TRBD2|TRBJ2-1|TRBV5-1
TGCGCCAGCAGCTTGGGCCCTGGGACTAGCTCAGGTAATGAGCAGTTCTTC
CASSLGPGTSSGNEQFF
>few|TRBD1|TRBJ1-1|TRBV29-1
TGCAGCGTGACAGACAGGGTGAACACTGAAGCTTTCTTT
CSVTDRVNTEAFF
>-|-|TRBJ2-5|TRBV2
TGTGCCAGCACCCAAGAAGAGACCCAGTACTTC
CASTQEETQYF
>few|-|TRBJ2-7|TRBV29-1
TGCAGCGTTACGGTTCCCCCACTAGCTTCGGAGCAGTACTTC
CSVTVPPLASEQYF
>few|-|TRBJ2-5|TRBV5-1
TGCGCCAGCAGCCGTCGACAGAGCCAAGAGACCCAGTACTTC
CASSRRQSQETQYF
>-|-|TRBJ1-6|TRBV2
TGTGCCAGCAGTGAACGGGAGCTTGAGAATTCACCCCTCCACTTT
CASSERELENSPLHF
>-|-|TRBJ1-2|TRBV19
TGTGCCAGTAGTCAGTCGTGGGGAGGAAGTAACTATGGCTACACCTTC
CASSQSWGGSNYGYTF
>-|-|TRBJ1-1|TRBV9
TGTGCCAGCAGCGTAGGTGTGAGTGGGACGTCAGACACTGAAGCTTTCTTT
CASSVGVSGTSDTEAFF
>-|TRBD1|TRBJ2-1|TRBV25-1
TGTGCCAGCAGTGACTCCGGGACAGGAGGGGGAAATGAGCAGTTCTTC
CASSDSGTGGGNEQFF
>few|-|TRBJ1-2|TRBV4-1
TGCGCCAGCAGTCATAACTATGGCTACACCTTC
CASSHNYGYTF
>-|TRBD2|TRBJ2-1|TRBV5-4
TGTGCCAGCAGCTCGACTAGCGGTGATGAGCAGTTCTTC
CASSSTSGDEQFF
>few|-|TRBJ2-3|TRBV5-4
TGTGCCAGCAGCACCCTCAGCACAGATACGCAGTATTTT
CASSTLSTDTQYF
>-|-|TRBJ1-4|TRBV6-5
TGTGCCAGCAGCCACACATATCACACGGAAAAACTGTTTTTT
CASSHTYHTEKLFF
>-|-|TRBJ1-4|TRBV1
TGCACCAGCAGCCAAGAAGAGACAGGGGCAGGGGCTAATGAAAAACTGTTTTTT
CTSSQEETGAGANEKLFF
>-|-|TRBJ2-5|TRBV6-5
TGTGCCAGCAGTTCCGCACGGGGACGAGAGACCCAGTACTTC
CASSSARGRETQYF
>-|TRBD1|TRBJ2-5|TRBV2
TGTGCCAGCAGTGGGACAGGGGACCAAGAGACCCAGTACTTC
CASSGTGDQETQYF
>few|-|TRBJ1-4|TRBV5-1
TGCGCCAGCAGCTCGACGATAACAGGGAATGAAAAACTGTTTTTT
CASSSTITGNEKLFF
>few|-|TRBJ1-2|TRBV18
TGTGCCAGCTCACAATCGGACAGACCATTCTACACCTTC
CASSQSDRPFYTF
>few|-|TRBJ1-2|TRBV6-5
TGTGCCAGCAGTTCCGCCCGACTCAGTTATGGCTACACCTTC
CASSSARLSYGYTF
>few|-|TRBJ1-1|TRBV28
TGTGCCAGCAGCTCTCGGCTTGGCGTGGGTGAAGCTTTCTTT
CASSSRLGVGEAFF
>few|-|TRBJ1-2|TRBV2
TGTGCCAGCTGGGAATTCATCTATGGCTACACCTTC
CASWEFIYGYTF
>few|-|TRBJ2-7|TRBV7-9
TGTGCCAGCAGCTTAGCGCAGACAGCCTACGAGCAGTACTTC
CASSLAQTAYEQYF
>-|TRBD1|TRBJ1-2|TRBV6-1
TGTGCCAGCACCGAACAGGGGAGTCTCGGCTATGGCTACACCTTC
CASTEQGSLGYGYTF
>few|-|TRBJ1-2|TRBV29-1
TGCAGCGTTGTGCAGGGCATACTGTATGGCTACACCTTC
CSVVQGILYGYTF
>few|-|TRBJ1-1|TRBV21-1
TGTGCCAGCAGCAATTCGGGCAGCGGCACTGAAGCTTTCTTT
CASSNSGSGTEAFF
>few|TRBD1|TRBJ1-2|TRBV30
TGTGCCTGGAGCAGGACAGGAAGGGATGGCTACACCTTC
CAWSRTGRDGYTF
>-|-|TRBJ2-1|TRBV19
TGTGCCGTTACCACGGGCTACTCCTACAATGAGCAGTTCTTC
CAVTTGYSYNEQFF
>few|-|TRBJ1-6|TRBV30
TGTGCCTGGAGTGTGGCCAGGAGTAATTCACCCCTCCACTTT
CAWSVARSNSPLHF
>-|-|TRBJ1-1|TRBV7-6
TGTGCCAGCAGCTTAGAGCAGAACACTGAAGCTTTCTTT
CASSLEQNTEAFF
>few|-|TRBJ1-5|TRBV6-1
TGTGCCAGCAGTGTAGCGGGAGCTTATAGCAATCAGCCCCAGCATTTT
CASSVAGAYSNQPQHF
>few|-|TRBJ2-3|TRBV30
TGTGCCCGGGCCCGGGGTAGCGACGATACGCAGTATTTT
CARARGSDDTQYF
>-|TRBD1|TRBJ1-2|TRBV29-1
TGCAGCTCCCGGCAGGGGGGGGACTATGGCTACACCTTC
CSSRQGGDYGYTF
>-|TRBD1|TRBJ1-6|TRBV10-3
TGTGCCTCCCAGACAGGGTTCGAGTTACCCCTCCACTTT
CASQTGFELPLHF
>-|-|TRBJ1-6|TRBV15
TGTGCCACCAGCAGTAGGACAGTCAGCAGCTCCTATAATTCACCCCTCCACTTT
CATSSRTVSSSYNSPLHF